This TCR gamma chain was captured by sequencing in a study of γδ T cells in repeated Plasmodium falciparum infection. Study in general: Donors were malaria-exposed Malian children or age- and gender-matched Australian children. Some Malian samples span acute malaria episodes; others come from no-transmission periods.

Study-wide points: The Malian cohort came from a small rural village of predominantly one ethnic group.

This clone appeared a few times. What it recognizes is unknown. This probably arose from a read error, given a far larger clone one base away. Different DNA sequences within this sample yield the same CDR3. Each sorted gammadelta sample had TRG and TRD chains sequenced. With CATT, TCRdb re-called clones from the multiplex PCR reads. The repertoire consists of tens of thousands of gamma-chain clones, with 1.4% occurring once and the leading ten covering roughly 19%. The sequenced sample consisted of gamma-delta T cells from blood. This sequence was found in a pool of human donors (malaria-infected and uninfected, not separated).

CDR3 in DNA: TGTGCCTTGTGGGAGGTCGATTACTATAAGAAACTCTTT. Its protein is CALWEVDYYKKLF. The chain couples TRGV9 to TRGJ1 or TRGJ2. Since TCRdb gives no J gene, matching the DNA to germline was used here to assign it. The CDR3 is 13 amino acids. Germline V lookup: CDR1 GITISATS, CDR2 ISYDGTV (reference sequence).